This T cell receptor (beta chain) was sequenced in a study of OX40 agonist ivuxolimab in advanced cancers. General study results and limits: Compared with CD4+, CD8+ T cells on average had more expanded clones. In the expanded peripheral T cells, antigen specificity was never determined.

A remark on this clone: Its antigen remains unknown.

The protocol was immunoSEQ multiplex PCR, while the TCRdb copy is restricted to in-frame clones and leaves out a portion. In the table there are 94,000 or so clones, 80% to 90% of which are singletons. The V and J ends lost 2 bases and 2 bases respectively, with 17 bases between them. Per germline, CDR1 SGHRS and CDR2 YFSETQ. This CDR3 is 17 amino acids long. Sequencing was performed on CD4+ or CD8+ T cells sorted from blood, taken in a trial of the OX40 agonist ivuxolimab. This receptor was obtained from an adult with an advanced solid tumor such as melanoma, head and neck, liver or kidney cancer. The rearrangement links TRBV5-1 to TRBJ2-4; D gene ambiguous. The CDR3 reads CASSFMTREGSKNIQYF. CDR3 nucleotides: TGCGCCAGCAGCTTCATGACAAGGGAAGGGTCCAAAAACATTCAGTACTTC.